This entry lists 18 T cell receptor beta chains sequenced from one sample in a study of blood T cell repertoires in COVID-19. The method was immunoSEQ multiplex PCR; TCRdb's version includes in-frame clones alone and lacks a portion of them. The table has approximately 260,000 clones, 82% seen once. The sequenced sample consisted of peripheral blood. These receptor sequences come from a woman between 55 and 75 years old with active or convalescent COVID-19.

This chain's CDR3 is CASSLEGAGKETQYF. The CDR3 DNA follows: TGTGCCAGCAGCCTTGAGGGGGCGGGGAAAGAGACCCAGTACTTC. The V and J genes are TRBV3-1 (or the pseudogene TRBV3-2) and TRBJ2-5; D might be TRBD1 (7 bases). CDR1 LGHDT and CDR2 YNNKEL come from the germline V gene (reference sequence). With 4 bases removed from V and 3 bases from J, the gap between germline ends came to 15 bases. The CDR3 sequence is 15 residues long.

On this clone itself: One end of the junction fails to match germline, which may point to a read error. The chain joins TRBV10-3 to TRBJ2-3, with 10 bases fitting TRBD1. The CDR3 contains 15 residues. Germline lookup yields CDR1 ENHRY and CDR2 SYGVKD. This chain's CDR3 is CAVSAGQGNLDTQYF. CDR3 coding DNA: TGTGCCGTCAGCGCGGGACAGGGGAATCTGGATACGCAGTATTTT.

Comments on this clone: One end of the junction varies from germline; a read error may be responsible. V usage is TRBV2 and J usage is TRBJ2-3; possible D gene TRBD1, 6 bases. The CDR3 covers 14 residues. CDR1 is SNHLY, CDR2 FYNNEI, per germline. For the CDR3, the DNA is TGTGCCACCAGTAACCAGGGGTACACAGATACGCAGTATTTT. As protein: CATSNQGYTDTQYF.

The CDR3 region is CAWTVQTGGEKLFF. CDR3 DNA: TGTGCCTGGACTGTACAAACCGGGGGTGAAAAACTGTTTTTT. The chain recombines TRBV30 with TRBJ1-4; D is possibly TRBD1 (5 bases). V was pared by 4 bases and J by 7 bases, with 16 bases between. CDR3 length: 14 amino acids. The germline CDR1 and CDR2 sequences are GTSNPN and SVGIG (reference sequence).

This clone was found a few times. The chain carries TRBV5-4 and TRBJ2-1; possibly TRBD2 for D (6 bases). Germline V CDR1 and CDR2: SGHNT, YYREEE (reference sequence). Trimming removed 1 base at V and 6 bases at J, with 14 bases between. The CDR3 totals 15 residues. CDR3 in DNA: TGTGCCAGCAGCTTGTTCCCTATGGGGGGCAATGAGCAGTTCTTC. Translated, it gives CASSLFPMGGNEQFF. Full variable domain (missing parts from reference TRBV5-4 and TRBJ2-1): ETGVTQSPTHLIKTRGQQVTLRCSSQSGHNTVSWYQQALGQGPQFIFQYYREEENGRGNFPPRFSGLQFPNYSSELNVNALELDDSALYLCASSLFPMGGNEQFFGPGTRLTVL.

The CDR3 is CASSQTGDYGYTF. For the CDR3, the DNA is TGTGCCAGCAGCCAGACAGGGGACTATGGCTACACCTTC. The chain uses TRBV12-3 or TRBV12-4 and TRBJ1-2; 8 bases are a match to TRBD1. CDR3 length: 13 residues. V dropped 6 bases and J dropped 3; count of bases not matched to a gene: 3.

The CDR3 DNA reads TGTGCCAGCAGCCCGGGACTAGCGGGGGGAGGTACGCAGTATTTT. Its translation: CASSPGLAGGGTQYF. The chain is built from TRBV11-2 and TRBJ2-3; 15 positions agree with TRBD2. The CDR3 is made up of 15 amino acids. Germline CDR1 and CDR2: SGHAT and FQNNGV. V lost 5 bases to trimming and J lost 8 bases; unmatched junction nucleotides: 5.

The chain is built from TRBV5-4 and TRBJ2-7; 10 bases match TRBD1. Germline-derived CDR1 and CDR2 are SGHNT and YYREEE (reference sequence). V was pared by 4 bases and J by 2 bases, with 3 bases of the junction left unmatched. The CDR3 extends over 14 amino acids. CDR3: CASSAGQGAYEQYF. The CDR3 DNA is TGTGCCAGCAGCGCCGGACAGGGGGCCTACGAGCAGTACTTC. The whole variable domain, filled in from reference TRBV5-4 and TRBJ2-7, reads ETGVTQSPTHLIKTRGQQVTLRCSSQSGHNTVSWYQQALGQGPQFIFQYYREEENGRGNFPPRFSGLQFPNYSSELNVNALELDDSALYLCASSAGQGAYEQYFGPGTRLTVT.

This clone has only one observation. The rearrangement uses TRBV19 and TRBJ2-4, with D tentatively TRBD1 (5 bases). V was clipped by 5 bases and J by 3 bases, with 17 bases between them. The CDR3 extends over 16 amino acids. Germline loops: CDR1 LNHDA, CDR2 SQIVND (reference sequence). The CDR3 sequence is CASSPDSAVGKNIQYF. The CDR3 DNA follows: TGTGCCAGTAGTCCAGACAGTGCCGTCGGCAAAAACATTCAGTACTTC.

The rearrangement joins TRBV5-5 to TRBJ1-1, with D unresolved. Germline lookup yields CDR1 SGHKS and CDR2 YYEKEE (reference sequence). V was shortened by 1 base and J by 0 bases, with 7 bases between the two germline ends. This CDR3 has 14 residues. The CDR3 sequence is CASSLYDMNTEAFF. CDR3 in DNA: TGTGCCAGCAGCTTGTACGACATGAACACTGAAGCTTTCTTT.

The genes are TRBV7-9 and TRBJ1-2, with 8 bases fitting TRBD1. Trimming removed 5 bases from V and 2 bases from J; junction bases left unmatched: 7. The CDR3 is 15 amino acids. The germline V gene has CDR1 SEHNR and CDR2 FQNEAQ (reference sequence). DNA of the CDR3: TGTGCCAGCAGCCCCACCGGGACAGGCAACTATGGCTACACCTTC. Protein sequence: CASSPTGTGNYGYTF.

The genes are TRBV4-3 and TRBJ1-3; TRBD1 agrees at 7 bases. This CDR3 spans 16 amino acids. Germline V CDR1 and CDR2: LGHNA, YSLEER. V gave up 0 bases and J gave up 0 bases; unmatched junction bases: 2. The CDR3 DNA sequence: TGCGCCAGCAGCCAAGAGGCAGGGGGCTCTGGAAACACCATATATTTT. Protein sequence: CASSQEAGGSGNTIYF.

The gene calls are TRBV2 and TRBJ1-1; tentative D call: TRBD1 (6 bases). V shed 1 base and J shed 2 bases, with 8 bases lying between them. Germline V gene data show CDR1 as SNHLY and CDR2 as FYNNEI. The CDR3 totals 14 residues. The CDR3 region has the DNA TGTGCCAGCAGTGAAGTACAGGGTAACACTGAAGCTTTCTTT. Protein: CASSEVQGNTEAFF. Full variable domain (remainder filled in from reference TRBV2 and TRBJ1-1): EPEVTQTPSHQVTQMGQEVILRCVPISNHLYFYWYRQILGQKVEFLVSFYNNEISEKSEIFDDQFSVERPDGSNFTLKIRSTKLEDSAMYFCASSEVQGNTEAFFGQGTRLTVV.

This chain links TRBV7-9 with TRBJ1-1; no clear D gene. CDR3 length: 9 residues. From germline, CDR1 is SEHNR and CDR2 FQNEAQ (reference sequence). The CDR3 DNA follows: TGTGCTTTAAACACTGAAGCTTTCTTT. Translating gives CALNTEAFF.

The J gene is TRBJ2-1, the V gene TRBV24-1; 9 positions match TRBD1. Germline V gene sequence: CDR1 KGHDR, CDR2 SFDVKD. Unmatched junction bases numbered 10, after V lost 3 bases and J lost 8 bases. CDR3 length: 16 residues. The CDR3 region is CATSDPHGTGLDEQFF. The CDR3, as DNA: TGTGCCACCAGTGATCCCCACGGGACAGGGCTCGATGAGCAGTTCTTC.

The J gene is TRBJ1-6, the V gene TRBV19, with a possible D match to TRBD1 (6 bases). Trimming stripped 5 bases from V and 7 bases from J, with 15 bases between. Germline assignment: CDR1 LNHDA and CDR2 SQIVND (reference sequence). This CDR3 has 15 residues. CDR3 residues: CASSWTVSGNSPLHF. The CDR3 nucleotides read TGTGCCAGTAGTTGGACAGTTTCGGGGAATTCACCCCTCCACTTT.

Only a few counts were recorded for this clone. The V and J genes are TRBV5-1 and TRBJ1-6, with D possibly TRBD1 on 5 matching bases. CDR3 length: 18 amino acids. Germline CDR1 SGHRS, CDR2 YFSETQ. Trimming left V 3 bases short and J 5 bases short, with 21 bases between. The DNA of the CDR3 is TGCGCCAGCAGCTCCGGGGGTGGCGGGTCTCTAGATAATTCACCCCTCCACTTT. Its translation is CASSSGGGGSLDNSPLHF.

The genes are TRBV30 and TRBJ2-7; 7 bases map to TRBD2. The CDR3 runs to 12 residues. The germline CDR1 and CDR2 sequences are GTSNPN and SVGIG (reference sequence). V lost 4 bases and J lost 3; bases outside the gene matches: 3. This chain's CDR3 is CAWTGEGYEQYF. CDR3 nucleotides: TGTGCCTGGACCGGGGAGGGCTACGAGCAGTACTTC.